This is a list of T cell receptor beta chains from one sample in a study of T cells in localized non-small cell lung cancer. TCRdb's table, derived via immunoSEQ multiplex PCR, lists solely in-frame clones and lacks some. The repertoire consists of about 40,000 clones, with under 90% occurring once and the leading ten covering around 7.5%. Source: peripheral blood mononuclear cells, taken before any cancer treatment. The receptors here all came from a male donor older than 55 with stage II lung adenocarcinoma. The CDR3 runs from the conserved cysteine through the conserved F or W. A clone size is listed for some rows: how often the clone was seen (once, few, many), or a class if it is expanded.

abundance	v_gene	j_gene	CDR3aa
.	TRBV9	TRBJ1-1	CASSVEGNTEAFF
.	TRBV5-4	TRBJ2-1	CASSERQGYEQFF
.	TRBV7-9	TRBJ1-3	CASSRLGRISGNTIYF
.	TRBV9	TRBJ2-5	CASSLSGSPQETQYF
.	TRBV6-5	TRBJ1-1	CASSASQGMNTEAFF
.	TRBV2	TRBJ1-1	CASIVDRNTEAFF
.	TRBV7-8	TRBJ1-2	CASSPRGQPPNYGYTF
.	TRBV28	TRBJ2-1	CASSPRGTGQFF
.	TRBV6-6	TRBJ2-2	CASSYKAGNTGELFF
.	TRBV7-9	TRBJ2-5	CASSLRRQFQETQYF
.	TRBV6-5	TRBJ1-1	CASSNGVRTEAFF
.	TRBV6-6	TRBJ1-5	CASSSSTGQPQHF
.	TRBV14	TRBJ2-2	CASSPYTGNTGELFF
.	TRBV19	TRBJ1-5	CASSPNPTGFQPQHF
.	TRBV28	TRBJ2-1	CASSFRGLAGGMVNEQFF
once	TRBV7-2	TRBJ1-2	CASSSSQLYGYTF
.	TRBV18	TRBJ1-1	CASSATDATGMGAEAFF
few	TRBV6-1	TRBJ1-2	CASSWDRLSNYGYTF
.	TRBV5-1	TRBJ1-5	CASAQGSNQPQHF
.	TRBV7-9	TRBJ1-3	CASSSRGVSSGNTIYF
.	TRBV7-9	TRBJ2-3	CASSLGLALADTQYF
few	TRBV25-1	TRBJ2-5	CASRRTAQETQYF
once	TRBV28	TRBJ1-3	CAIGGGNTIYF
.	TRBV10-2	TRBJ2-3	CASSQLLGGSGNTDMQYF
.	TRBV7-9	TRBJ2-5	CASSFGETQYF
.	TRBV30	TRBJ2-5	CAWDYSGETQYF
.	TRBV6-1	TRBJ2-7	CASSYTYEQYF
.	TRBV4-3	TRBJ2-5	CASSQDVGAGETQYF
.	TRBV6-5	TRBJ2-1	CASSYTPGNEQFF
.	TRBV28	TRBJ2-7	CASSATIGSYEQYF
.	TRBV11-2	TRBJ1-1	CASSLETAGVANTEAFF
.	TRBV11-2	TRBJ2-1	CASSFTGVGQFF